This entry features one T cell receptor beta chain sequence. This table comes from immunoSEQ multiplex PCR, and its TCRdb copy is limited to in-frame clones, with some not included. The data hold roughly 700,000 clones, with over 80% observed a single time. The entry originates in a study of blood T cell repertoires in COVID-19. Study in general: Sites in the United States, Italy and Spain provided acute and convalescent COVID-19 samples. Sources were T cells, B-cell-depleted T cells, or PBMCs; the material itself was cDNA or gDNA.

CDR1 and CDR2 from the germline V gene are MNHEY and SMNVEV (reference sequence). The CDR3 is made up of 15 amino acids. The V and J ends lost 0 bases and 0 bases respectively, with 8 bases between them. Sequencing was performed on peripheral blood. J is TRBJ1-2 and V is TRBV27; no definite D call. The clonotype originates from a woman between 18 and 29 years old with acute or convalescent COVID-19. Written as DNA, the CDR3 is TGTGCCAGCAGTTTATCGGTAGAGGCTAACTATGGCTACACCTTC. It specifies CASSLSVEANYGYTF.